This TCR beta chain appears in the sequencing data of a study of control samples from healthy donors and cancer patients. The repertoire was sequenced with immunoSEQ multiplex PCR; TCRdb's copy has only in-frame clones and lacks some. The table lists approximately 90,000 clones, around nine tenths of them singletons. The germline CDR1 and CDR2 sequences are SGHRS and YFSETQ. V lost 4 bases, J lost 10 bases, and 18 bases lay in between. This CDR3 spans 14 amino acids. V is TRBV5-1 and J is TRBJ2-1, with D tentatively TRBD1 or TRBD2 (5 bases each). The sequenced sample was blood. This receptor was identified in a man younger than 45 in good health. CDR3 nucleotides: TGCGCCAGCAGCGCCGGGACCATCGATCGAGAGCAGTTCTTC. Protein sequence: CASSAGTIDREQFF.